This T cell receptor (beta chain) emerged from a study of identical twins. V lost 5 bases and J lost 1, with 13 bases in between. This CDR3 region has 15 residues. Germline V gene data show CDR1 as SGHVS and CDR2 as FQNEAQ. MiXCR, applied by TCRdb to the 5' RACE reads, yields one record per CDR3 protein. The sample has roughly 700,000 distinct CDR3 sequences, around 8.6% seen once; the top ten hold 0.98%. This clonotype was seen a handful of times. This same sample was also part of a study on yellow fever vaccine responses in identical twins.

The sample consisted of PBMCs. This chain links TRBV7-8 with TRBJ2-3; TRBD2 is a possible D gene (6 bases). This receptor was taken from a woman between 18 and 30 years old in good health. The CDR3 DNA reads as TGTGCCAGCAGCCCTAGCTGGGGGGGCACAGATACGCAGTATTTT. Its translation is CASSPSWGGTDTQYF.